These 28 T cell receptor beta chains were all obtained from the same sample, sequenced in a study of blood T cell repertoires in COVID-19. TCRdb's table, derived via immunoSEQ multiplex PCR, lists solely in-frame clones and lacks some. The table records over 200,000 clones, approximately 88% of them present only once. Sequenced material: peripheral blood. These receptors came from a human donor in a cohort sampled during active COVID-19.

In this sample, this clone turned up a few times. This chain connects TRBV6-2 or TRBV6-3 to TRBJ1-5, with 7 bases aligning to TRBD1. In germline, CDR1 is MNHEY, CDR2 SVGEGT. V lost 5 bases, J lost 6 bases, and 4 bases stayed unmatched. CDR3 length: 13 amino acids. CDR3 region: CASSAQGIQPQHF. DNA of the CDR3: TGTGCCAGCAGTGCACAGGGGATTCAGCCCCAGCATTTT.

This clone has just a few counts. This rearrangement joins TRBV5-4 to TRBJ1-1; TRBD1 matches at 7 bases. Germline assignment: CDR1 SGHNT and CDR2 YYREEE (reference sequence). V lost 3 bases, J lost 0 bases, and 5 bases stayed unmatched. The CDR3 has 15 residues. CDR3 sequence: CASSSGQIMNTEAFF. The DNA of the CDR3 is TGTGCCAGCAGCTCGGGACAGATTATGAACACTGAAGCTTTCTTT. Full variable domain (missing parts from reference TRBV5-4 and TRBJ1-1): ETGVTQSPTHLIKTRGQQVTLRCSSQSGHNTVSWYQQALGQGPQFIFQYYREEENGRGNFPPRFSGLQFPNYSSELNVNALELDDSALYLCASSSGQIMNTEAFFGQGTRLTVV.

The chain uses TRBV5-1 and TRBJ2-7; D remains unclear. The CDR3 runs 14 residues. The V end lost 7 bases, the J end lost 5 bases, and 19 bases lay between the germline ends. The germline V gene encodes CDR1 SGHRS and CDR2 YFSETQ. DNA for the CDR3: TGCGCCAGCGCAAGAGATGCCTCTCCTAACGAGCAGTACTTC. Its translation: CASARDASPNEQYF.

V gene TRBV4-3 combines with J gene TRBJ2-7; a possible D gene is TRBD2 (5 bases). V was clipped by 0 bases and J by 2 bases, with 11 bases between them. Germline V gene sequence: CDR1 LGHNA, CDR2 YSLEER. The CDR3 runs to 15 residues. The CDR3 DNA reads as TGCGCCAGCAGCCAAGATTGGACGGGGACCTACGAGCAGTACTTC. Its translation is CASSQDWTGTYEQYF.

The rearrangement uses TRBV6-9 and TRBJ1-1; maybe TRBD1 (6 bases). The V end lost 2 bases, the J end lost 3 bases, and 28 bases lay between the germline ends. The CDR3 consists of 20 residues. Per germline, CDR1 MNHGY and CDR2 SVAAGI. The CDR3 DNA is TGTGCCAGCAGTTATCGGAGTCCCGGGACATTCCCAGTGGGGGACACTGAAGCTTTCTTT. As protein: CASSYRSPGTFPVGDTEAFF.

About this clone itself: Within the sample, other DNA sequences also encode this same CDR3. V and J are TRBV5-1 and TRBJ1-3; D is unclear. Between the trimmed V and J ends, which lost 0 bases and 0 bases, there was a span of 7 bases. The CDR3 runs 15 residues. Germline V CDR1 and CDR2: SGHRS, YFSETQ. This chain's CDR3 is CASSLGAGSGNTIYF. The DNA of the CDR3 is TGCGCCAGCAGCTTGGGGGCAGGCTCTGGAAACACCATATATTTT.

The rearrangement links TRBV29-1 to TRBJ2-6; D unclear. Germline values: CDR1 SQVTM, CDR2 ANQGSEA. The CDR3 loop spans 14 amino acids. The germline V and J ends were trimmed by 1 base and 0 bases, with 4 bases remaining between them. CDR3 in amino acids: CSVEGLSGANVLTF. Here the CDR3 DNA reads TGCAGCGTTGAAGGACTCTCTGGGGCCAACGTCCTGACTTTC.

This chain uses TRBV7-9 with TRBJ2-1; 13 bases agree with TRBD2. CDR1 and CDR2 (germline): SEHNR, FQNEAQ (reference sequence). J lost 4 bases, V lost 1 base, and 1 base had no gene match. CDR3 length equals 16 residues. CDR3 protein: CASSLGGLAGYNEQFF. The CDR3 DNA reads TGTGCCAGCAGCTTAGGGGGACTAGCGGGGTACAATGAGCAGTTCTTC.

This clone was recorded a few times. J is TRBJ2-3 and V is TRBV5-1, with 10 bases fitting TRBD1. The germline V gene encodes CDR1 SGHRS and CDR2 YFSETQ. Germline trimming cut 4 bases from V and 6 bases from J; bases unmatched to any gene: 8. The CDR3 runs 15 residues. The CDR3 here is CASSGGTGEGDTQYF. The CDR3 coding sequence is TGCGCCAGCAGCGGTGGGACAGGGGAAGGGGATACGCAGTATTTT. The complete variable domain, with remaining parts taken from reference TRBV5-1 and TRBJ2-3, reads KAGVTQTPRYLIKTRGQQVTLSCSPISGHRSVSWYQQTPGQGLQFLFEYFSETQRNKGNFPGRFSGRQFSNSRSEMNVSTLELGDSALYLCASSGGTGEGDTQYFGPGTRLTVL.

The chain carries TRBV2 and TRBJ1-5; D remains unclear. Per germline, CDR1 SNHLY and CDR2 FYNNEI. There are 18 residues in the CDR3. Trimming stripped 0 bases from V and 0 bases from J, with 15 bases between. CDR3 nucleotide sequence: TGTGCCAGCAGTGAAGCGCTTGGGCCAGTTCATAGCAATCAGCCCCAGCATTTT. Translating it yields CASSEALGPVHSNQPQHF.

The chain has TRBV9 and TRBJ2-3; D is undetermined. V was cut by 3 bases and J by 5 bases, with 7 bases left in between. Per the germline V gene, CDR1 is SGDLS and CDR2 is YYNGEE. CDR3 length: 12 residues. The CDR3 nucleotides read TGTGCCAGCAGCGCCCCAGAAGATACGCAGTATTTT. Translation gives CASSAPEDTQYF.

The J gene is TRBJ2-7, the V gene TRBV30, with a weak D call TRBD2 (5 bases). Germline CDR1 reads GTSNPN; CDR2 reads SVGIG (reference sequence). There are 14 residues in the CDR3. V lost 0 bases, J lost 0 bases, and 9 bases lay in between. The CDR3 DNA reads TGTGCCTGGAGTGTATTAAGCGGCTCCTACGAGCAGTACTTC. It is translated as CAWSVLSGSYEQYF.

The rearrangement joins TRBV6-5 to TRBJ2-7, with 8 bases identical to TRBD2. Unmatched junction bases numbered 3, after V lost 6 bases and J lost 2 bases. The germline gives CDR1 MNHEY, CDR2 SVGAGI. This CDR3 contains 13 residues. CDR3 amino acids: CASSLSGTYEQYF. CDR3 DNA sequence: TGTGCCAGCAGCCTTAGCGGGACCTACGAGCAGTACTTC.

DNA of the CDR3: TGTGCCAGCAGCTTAGTACTTGGAGTGATGAACACTGAAGCTTTCTTT. Amino acids: CASSLVLGVMNTEAFF. This chain joins TRBV7-2 and TRBJ1-1; no definite D call. Germline CDR1 SGHTA, CDR2 FQGNSA. This CDR3 is built from 16 residues. V was trimmed by 1 base and J by 0 bases, leaving 12 bases between them.

This clone was found once. The CDR3 sequence is CASSQEAGINQPQHF. CDR3 nucleotides: TGCGCCAGCAGCCAAGAGGCAGGGATCAATCAGCCCCAGCATTTT. This rearrangement joins TRBV4-3 to TRBJ1-5; D might be TRBD1 (5 bases). CDR1 is LGHNA and CDR2 is YSLEER in the germline V gene. The CDR3 consists of 15 residues. The V and J ends lost 0 bases and 3 bases respectively, with 9 bases between them.

The V call is TRBV7-3, the J call TRBJ2-5, with D perhaps matching TRBD2 (5 bases). CDR3 length: 14 residues. The ends were cut back, 5 bases at V and 2 bases at J, with 12 bases in the middle. Germline loops: CDR1 SGHTA, CDR2 FQGTGA. CDR3 loop: CASSLTGGQETQYF. The CDR3 nucleotides read TGTGCCAGCAGCCTCACGGGCGGGCAAGAGACCCAGTACTTC.

The rearrangement uses TRBV27 and TRBJ2-7; 8 bases line up with TRBD1. With 6 bases clipped from V and 6 bases from J, the junction kept 7 bases outside the gene matches. CDR3 length: 13 amino acids. Germline V gene data show CDR1 as MNHEY and CDR2 as SMNVEV (reference sequence). As DNA, the CDR3 is TGTGCCAGCAGAAAGACAGGGGTGGGCGAGCAGTACTTC. Protein sequence: CASRKTGVGEQYF.

V gene TRBV7-3 combines with J gene TRBJ2-6, with 7 bases identical to TRBD1. This CDR3 has 21 amino acids. V shed 10 bases and J 0 bases; nucleotides not matched to a gene: 24. The germline V gene has CDR1 SGHTA and CDR2 FQGTGA. The CDR3: CATLIVRPEGQPYSGANVLTF. For the CDR3, the DNA is TGTGCCACCCTCATAGTTAGGCCCGAGGGACAGCCGTACTCTGGGGCCAACGTCCTGACTTTC.

This clone was found once. The chain joins TRBV27 to TRBJ2-7; 7 bases agree with TRBD1. The CDR3 sequence is 15 residues long. V shed 3 bases, J shed 7 bases, and the junction held 12 bases outside the gene matches. Germline loops: CDR1 MNHEY, CDR2 SMNVEV (reference sequence). The CDR3 region has the DNA TGTGCCAGCAGTTTGCGACAGGGACCTCTAGGGGAGCAGTACTTC. Its translation is CASSLRQGPLGEQYF.

The CDR3 DNA follows: TGTGCCAGCAGCGACGGGACAGGGGAGTTTGGCACTGAAGCTTTCTTT. The encoded protein is CASSDGTGEFGTEAFF. This chain joins TRBV7-8 and TRBJ1-1, with 10 nucleotides matching TRBD1. Germline loops: CDR1 SGHVS, CDR2 FQNEAQ. CDR3 length: 16 residues. J was trimmed by 4 bases and V by 5 bases; bases with no gene match: 10.

The chain combines TRBV27 with TRBJ2-6, with D maybe TRBD1 (5 bases). V gave up 4 bases and J gave up 2 bases, with 9 bases separating them. Germline V gene lookup returns CDR1 MNHEY and CDR2 SMNVEV (reference sequence). This CDR3 is built from 15 residues. The CDR3 DNA is TGTGCCAGCAGTTCACAGGTGGCTGGGGCCAACGTCCTGACTTTC. Translated, it gives CASSSQVAGANVLTF.

The chain employs TRBV30 and TRBJ1-5; tentatively, D is TRBD1 (5 bases). CDR1 and CDR2 from the germline V gene are GTSNPN and SVGIG (reference sequence). CDR3 length: 13 amino acids. V lost 0 bases, J lost 7 bases, and 10 bases lay in between. The CDR3 region has the DNA TGTGCCTGGAGTGTGGTGGGGGGACAGCCCCAGCATTTT. It codes for CAWSVVGGQPQHF.

The chain combines TRBV7-2 with TRBJ1-5; D is unresolved. V dropped 3 bases and J dropped 4 bases, with 10 bases sitting between them. This CDR3 spans 14 amino acids. The germline CDR1 and CDR2 sequences are SGHTA and FQGNSA. CDR3 nucleotides: TGTGCCAGCAGCTTGATGGGCCAGAATCAGCCCCAGCATTTT. This sequence encodes CASSLMGQNQPQHF.

V gene TRBV7-2 combines with J gene TRBJ2-1; possibly TRBD1 for D (5 bases). Germline loops: CDR1 SGHTA, CDR2 FQGNSA. Trimming shortened V by 5 bases and J by 8 bases, and 13 bases separated the two germline ends. This CDR3 is 13 amino acids long. The CDR3 sequence is CASSQIQDDEQFF. The CDR3 DNA reads as TGTGCCAGCAGCCAAATACAGGATGATGAGCAGTTCTTC.

The chain is built from TRBV13 and TRBJ2-7; TRBD1 matches at 10 bases. The V gene's germline CDR1 is PRHDT and CDR2 FYEKMQ (reference sequence). Trimming took 0 bases from V and 0 from J; bases not matched to a gene: 2. The CDR3 contains 16 residues. CDR3: CASSLGGTGVSYEQYF. CDR3 bases: TGTGCCAGCAGCTTAGGCGGGACAGGGGTCTCCTACGAGCAGTACTTC.

The chain is built from TRBV7-9 and TRBJ1-5; TRBD1 aligns across 8 bases. CDR3 length: 14 amino acids. J gave up 6 bases and V 5 bases, and 6 bases lay outside the gene matches. CDR1 SEHNR and CDR2 FQNEAQ come from the germline V gene (reference sequence). This CDR3 reads CASSPGTGGQPQHF. Written as DNA, the CDR3 is TGTGCCAGCAGCCCAGGGACAGGTGGTCAGCCCCAGCATTTT.

V gene TRBV6-2 or TRBV6-3 combines with J gene TRBJ1-4; D might be TRBD1 (6 bases). Trimming cost V 0 bases and J 4 bases, with 12 bases left between them. The germline CDR1 and CDR2 sequences are MNHEY and SVGEGT. The CDR3 is made up of 16 amino acids. CDR3 DNA sequence: TGTGCCAGCAGTTACTCTACAGGGCTCCTTAATGAAAAACTGTTTTTT. This gives the protein CASSYSTGLLNEKLFF.

The chain has TRBV10-3 and TRBJ2-7; 13 bases map to TRBD2. With V trimmed by 6 bases and J by 6 bases, 11 bases remained unmatched. This CDR3 has 16 amino acids. Germline assignment: CDR1 ENHRY and CDR2 SYGVKD. Written as DNA, the CDR3 is TGTGCCATCAGAGGGGTACTAGCGGGAGGGCCGGGCGAGCAGTACTTC. It encodes CAIRGVLAGGPGEQYF.